This record covers a single T cell receptor beta chain. This specimen belongs to a study of blood T cell repertoires in COVID-19. Generated by immunoSEQ multiplex PCR, the TCRdb table keeps only in-frame clones and is missing some. Of 180,000 or so clones listed, 75% to 80% are singletons. Sequencing was carried out using peripheral blood. This receptor was obtained from a woman aged 45-59 years with active or convalescent COVID-19.

This chain's CDR3 is CASSLGDDRAYEQFF. The CDR3 DNA is TGTGCCAGCAGCTTAGGAGACGACAGGGCGTATGAGCAGTTCTTC. The chain recombines TRBV11-2 with TRBJ2-1; 7 positions match TRBD1. Germline CDR1 and CDR2: SGHAT and FQNNGV. V lost 1 base and J lost 8; bases outside the gene matches: 8. The CDR3 runs 15 residues.